This entry lists 23 T cell receptor beta chains sequenced from one sample in a study of spatial heterogeneity in lung cancer. TCRdb used MiXCR to reprocess the 5' RACE reads, holding one entry per CDR3 protein. The repertoire holds fewer than 65,000 distinct CDR3 sequences, with roughly 6.4% as singletons. The time point was: sample taken at primary tumor resection. Sample: PBMCs, taken at surgery. The receptors derive from a female donor with early-stage non-small cell lung cancer.

This clonotype was found a few times. The chain is built from TRBV14 and TRBJ2-5; possibly TRBD2 for D (5 bases). Germline V gene lookup returns CDR1 SGHDN and CDR2 FVKESK. This CDR3 contains 15 residues. V was trimmed by 0 bases and J by 5 bases, leaving 13 bases between them. The DNA of the CDR3 is TGTGCCAGCAGCCAAGATCTCCGAGGGCGGGAGACCCAGTACTTC. As protein: CASSQDLRGRETQYF.

This clonotype was seen a few times. V is TRBV6-5 and J is TRBJ1-6; 10 bases agree with TRBD1. The V segment lost 6 bases and the J segment 7 bases; nucleotides outside the gene matches: 12. Germline loops: CDR1 MNHEY, CDR2 SVGAGI. The CDR3 is 17 amino acids. The CDR3 DNA sequence: TGTGCCAGCAGCCTACGTTTAGTGGGACAGGGGAATTCACCCCTCCACTTT. Translation gives CASSLRLVGQGNSPLHF.

This clonotype is categorized as medium-sized. The chain links TRBV28 to TRBJ1-5; D is uncertain. V shed 5 bases and J shed 6 bases, with 17 bases lying between them. CDR1 is MDHEN and CDR2 is SYDVKM in the germline V gene. CDR3 size: 15 residues. CDR3 protein: CASSVVRIPAQPQHF. CDR3 nucleotide sequence: TGTGCCAGCAGTGTGGTTAGGATCCCGGCTCAGCCCCAGCATTTT.

This clonotype was counted a few times. This chain connects TRBV20-1 to TRBJ1-4, with D tentatively TRBD1 (6 bases). The V gene's germline CDR1 is DFQATT and CDR2 SNEGSKA (reference sequence). V was cut by 3 bases and J by 7 bases, with 12 bases left in between. The CDR3 consists of 13 residues. This CDR3 is CSARATGPEKLFF. Written as DNA, the CDR3 is TGCAGTGCTAGGGCCACAGGGCCTGAAAAACTGTTTTTT.

The chain has TRBV29-1 and TRBJ2-1; 8 bases line up with TRBD2. The CDR3 extends over 15 amino acids. V shed 3 bases, J shed 0 bases, and the junction held 4 bases outside the gene matches. The V gene's germline CDR1 is SQVTM and CDR2 ANQGSEA. CDR3 protein: CSVEGGRSSYNEQFF. The CDR3, as DNA: TGCAGCGTTGAGGGCGGGAGGAGCTCCTACAATGAGCAGTTCTTC.

This clonotype was seen repeatedly, ten times or more. This chain joins TRBV9 and TRBJ2-7; D remains unclear. The V gene lost 4 bases and the J gene lost 4 bases, with 15 bases spanning the gap. This CDR3 contains 14 residues. Germline V CDR1 and CDR2: SGDLS, YYNGEE. The CDR3 loop reads CASSPDSTRYEQYF. The CDR3 DNA reads TGTGCCAGCAGCCCAGACTCCACCCGGTACGAGCAGTACTTC.

This clonotype was recorded a few times. The V call is TRBV6-2 or TRBV6-3, the J call TRBJ2-1; D remains unclear. The V gene's germline CDR1 is MNHEY and CDR2 SVGEGT. This CDR3 is built from 12 residues. The V gene lost 5 bases and the J gene lost 3 bases, with 5 bases spanning the gap. The CDR3 protein is CASSGDYNEQFF. Here the CDR3 DNA reads TGTGCCAGCAGTGGGGACTACAATGAGCAGTTCTTC.

This clonotype was counted many times. CDR3 amino acids: CASTSSRGARETQYF. The CDR3, as DNA: TGCGCCAGCACCAGCTCCAGAGGGGCACGAGAGACCCAGTACTTC. The chain carries TRBV5-1 and TRBJ2-5, with D perhaps given as TRBD1 or TRBD2 (5 bases each). V gave up 6 bases and J gave up 4 bases, with 19 bases separating them. The CDR3 is 15 residues long. Germline-derived CDR1 and CDR2 are SGHRS and YFSETQ. Variable domain in full (rest from reference TRBV5-1 and TRBJ2-5): KAGVTQTPRYLIKTRGQQVTLSCSPISGHRSVSWYQQTPGQGLQFLFEYFSETQRNKGNFPGRFSGRQFSNSRSEMNVSTLELGDSALYLCASTSSRGARETQYFGPGTRLLVL.

Ten or more counts support this clonotype. This CDR3 reads CASSKDRGTTTEQYF. As DNA, the CDR3 is TGTGCCAGCAGCAAAGATCGGGGGACTACAACCGAGCAGTACTTC. The chain links TRBV21-1 to TRBJ2-7; the table's D call, TRBD2, was not checked against the DNA. TRBV21-1 is flagged as a pseudogene. The CDR3 consists of 15 residues.

About this clonotype itself: One end of the junction does not line up with germline, which may come from a read error. The rearrangement links TRBV6-5 to TRBJ2-5; TRBD1 matches at 8 bases. This CDR3 is built from 13 residues. Germline lookup yields CDR1 MNHEY and CDR2 SVGAGI. The CDR3 coding sequence is TGTGCCAGCAGAACAGGGGGTACAGAGGCCCAGTACTTC. Its translation: CASRTGGTEAQYF.

This clonotype has only a few counts. The chain couples TRBV21-1 to TRBJ2-7; the listed D gene, TRBD1, was not tested against the DNA. TRBV21-1 is a documented pseudogene. The CDR3 sequence is 13 residues long. CDR3 sequence: CASSGRGVYEQYF. In DNA, the CDR3 is TGTGCCAGCAGCGGTAGGGGGGTCTACGAGCAGTACTTC.

This clonotype was detected ten times or more. This chain connects TRBV20-1 to TRBJ1-1; the match to TRBD1 covers 7 bases. The CDR3 loop spans 12 amino acids. The germline gives CDR1 DFQATT, CDR2 SNEGSKA (reference sequence). The CDR3 reads CSAGGVATEAFF. DNA for the CDR3: TGCAGCGCAGGGGGGGTGGCCACTGAAGCTTTCTTT.

This clonotype was counted many times. The gene calls are TRBV28 and TRBJ1-2, with 7 positions matching TRBD1. J lost 6 bases, V lost 6 bases, and 10 bases had no gene match. This CDR3 is built from 14 residues. Germline CDR1 reads MDHEN; CDR2 reads SYDVKM. The CDR3 loop reads CASRPTGWTDGYTF. DNA for the CDR3: TGTGCCAGCAGACCGACAGGGTGGACGGATGGCTACACCTTC.

This clonotype has at least ten counts. The chain links TRBV4-1 to TRBJ1-1; no reliable D call. The CDR3 has 14 residues. Deletions cut 0 bases from V and 1 base from J, with 6 bases between. Germline V CDR1 and CDR2: MGHRA, YSYEKL. CDR3 residues: CASSQDRQNTEAFF. Here the CDR3 DNA reads TGCGCCAGCAGCCAAGATAGACAGAACACTGAAGCTTTCTTT.

The chain is built from TRBV20-1 and TRBJ1-1; TRBD1 aligns across 7 bases. The CDR3 consists of 14 residues. Trimming removed 2 bases from V and 0 bases from J; junction bases left unmatched: 3. Germline CDR1 is DFQATT and CDR2 is SNEGSKA (reference sequence). In nucleotides, the CDR3 is TGCAGTGCTAGAACAGGGGTTATGAACACTGAAGCTTTCTTT. Translating it yields CSARTGVMNTEAFF.

The gene calls are TRBV18 and TRBJ1-2; unclear D gene. The CDR3 loop spans 13 amino acids. V was clipped by 1 base and J by 2 bases, with 5 bases between them. The germline gives CDR1 KGHSH, CDR2 LQKENI. CDR3 DNA sequence: TGTGCCAGCTCACCACAGAAAAACTATGGCTACACCTTC. Its protein product is CASSPQKNYGYTF.

The J gene is TRBJ1-6, the V gene TRBV5-1; tentative D call: TRBD1 (5 bases). Germline CDR1 and CDR2: SGHRS and YFSETQ. Trimming shortened V by 3 bases and J by 11 bases, and 18 bases separated the two germline ends. The length of the CDR3 is 15 residues. The CDR3, as DNA: TGCGCCAGCAGCTCTAACCCAGGGTTGAGTCCACCCCTCCACTTT. Protein product: CASSSNPGLSPPLHF.

V and J are TRBV6-2 or TRBV6-3 and TRBJ2-7; 15 bases line up with TRBD2. The CDR3 has 18 residues. The germline V gene encodes CDR1 MNHEY and CDR2 SVGEGT. Losses at the gene ends were 2 bases for V and 3 bases for J; bases not matched to a gene: 8. The DNA of the CDR3 is TGTGCCAGCAGTTACGCTCGGACTAGCGGGAGGGCCCTCTACGAGCAGTACTTC. Residues: CASSYARTSGRALYEQYF.

This clonotype has at least ten counts. The chain joins TRBV12-3 or TRBV12-4 to TRBJ1-1; 8 positions agree with TRBD1. J lost 6 bases, V lost 1 base, and 7 bases had no gene match. CDR3 size: 15 residues. The chain's CDR3 is CASSLGTGSYAEAFF. CDR3 coding DNA: TGTGCCAGCAGTTTAGGGACAGGGAGTTACGCTGAAGCTTTCTTT.

V usage is TRBV6-6 and J usage is TRBJ1-6, with a possible D match to TRBD1 (5 bases). The CDR3 extends over 16 amino acids. V was clipped by 4 bases and J by 6 bases, with 16 bases between them. Germline-derived CDR1 and CDR2 are MNHNY and SVGAGI (reference sequence). The CDR3, as DNA: TGTGCCAGCAGTTCACCCCTCCGGGACGGTAATTCACCCCTCCACTTT. This gives the protein CASSSPLRDGNSPLHF.

This clonotype showed up many times. This CDR3 is CSVVDYNEQFF. CDR3 bases: TGCAGCGTTGTTGATTACAATGAGCAGTTCTTC. The chain couples TRBV29-1 to TRBJ2-1; D is unclear. CDR1 is SQVTM and CDR2 is ANQGSEA in the germline V gene. The CDR3 has 11 amino acids. Trimming cost V 4 bases and J 4 bases, with 5 bases left between them.

In this sample, this clonotype turned up a few times. V gene TRBV20-1 combines with J gene TRBJ2-2; 10 positions agree with TRBD1. CDR1 is DFQATT and CDR2 is SNEGSKA in the germline V gene (reference sequence). The CDR3 consists of 15 residues. V gave up 1 base and J gave up 6 bases; unmatched junction bases: 5. DNA for the CDR3: TGCAGTGCTAGAGGGCGACAGGGGGCCTCCGGGGAGCTGTTTTTT. It translates to CSARGRQGASGELFF.

At least ten counts were recorded for this clonotype. This chain links TRBV6-6 with TRBJ1-2, with D perhaps TRBD1 (5 bases). The CDR3 is made up of 13 amino acids. Germline V gives CDR1 MNHNY, CDR2 SVGAGI (reference sequence). Trimming left V 5 bases short and J 3 bases short, with 10 bases between. Written as DNA, the CDR3 is TGTGCCAGCAGTAGGGGACCGTACTATGGCTACACCTTC. Protein product: CASSRGPYYGYTF.